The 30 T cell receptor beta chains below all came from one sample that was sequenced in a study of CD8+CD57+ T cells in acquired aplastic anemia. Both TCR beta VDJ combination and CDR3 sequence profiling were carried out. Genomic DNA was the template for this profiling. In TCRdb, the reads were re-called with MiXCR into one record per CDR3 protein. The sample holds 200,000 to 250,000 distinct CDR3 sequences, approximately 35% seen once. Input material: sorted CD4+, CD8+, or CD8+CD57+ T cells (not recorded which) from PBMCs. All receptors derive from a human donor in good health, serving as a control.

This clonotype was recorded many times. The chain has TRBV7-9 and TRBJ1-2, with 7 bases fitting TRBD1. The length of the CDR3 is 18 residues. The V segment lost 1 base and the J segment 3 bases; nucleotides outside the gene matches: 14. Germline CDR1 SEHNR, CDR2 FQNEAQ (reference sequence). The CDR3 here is CASSLVGEGATVDYGYTF. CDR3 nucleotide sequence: TGTGCCAGCAGCTTAGTTGGTGAGGGGGCCACGGTTGACTATGGCTACACCTTC. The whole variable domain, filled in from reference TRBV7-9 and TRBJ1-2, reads DTGVSQNPRHKITKRGQNVTFRCDPISEHNRLYWYRQTLGQGPEFLTYFQNEAQLEKSRLLSDRFSAERPKGSFSTLEIQRTEQGDSAMYLCASSLVGEGATVDYGYTFGSGTRLTVV.

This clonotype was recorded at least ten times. Written as DNA, the CDR3 is TGTGCCAGCAGCTTGCAGGGGGACAGGGGACACGAGCAGTACTTC. Protein product: CASSLQGDRGHEQYF. The chain joins TRBV5-8 to TRBJ2-7; TRBD1 matches at 10 bases. J gave up 5 bases and V 1 base, and 6 bases lay outside the gene matches. CDR3 size: 15 residues. Germline V lookup: CDR1 SGHTS, CDR2 YDEGEE.

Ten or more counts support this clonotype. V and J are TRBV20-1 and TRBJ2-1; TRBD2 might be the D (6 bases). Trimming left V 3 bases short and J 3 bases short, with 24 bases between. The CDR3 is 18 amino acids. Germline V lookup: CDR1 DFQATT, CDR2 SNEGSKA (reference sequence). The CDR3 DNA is TGCAGTGCTAGCGTTTCGTCACACACCGGGAGAAACTACAATGAGCAGTTCTTC. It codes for CSASVSSHTGRNYNEQFF.

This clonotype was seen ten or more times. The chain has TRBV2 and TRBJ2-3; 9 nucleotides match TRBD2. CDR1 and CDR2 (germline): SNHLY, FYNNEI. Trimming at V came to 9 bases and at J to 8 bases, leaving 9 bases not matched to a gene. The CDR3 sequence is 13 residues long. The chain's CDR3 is CARTIAGGLTQYF. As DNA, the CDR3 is TGTGCCAGGACCATTGCGGGAGGGCTTACGCAGTATTTT.

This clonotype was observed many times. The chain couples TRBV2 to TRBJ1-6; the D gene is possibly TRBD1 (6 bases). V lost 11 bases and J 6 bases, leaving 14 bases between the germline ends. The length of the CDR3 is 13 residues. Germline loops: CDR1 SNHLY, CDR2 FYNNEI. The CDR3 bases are TGTGCCTCAAGGGGGGGGTTTAATTCACCCCTCCACTTT. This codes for CASRGGFNSPLHF.

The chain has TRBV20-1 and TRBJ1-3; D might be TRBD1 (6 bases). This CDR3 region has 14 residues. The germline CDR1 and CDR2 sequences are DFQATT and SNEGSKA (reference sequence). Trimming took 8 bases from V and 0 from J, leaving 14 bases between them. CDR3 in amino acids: CSLGGPDSGNTIYF. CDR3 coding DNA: TGCAGTCTGGGGGGCCCCGACTCTGGAAACACCATATATTTT.

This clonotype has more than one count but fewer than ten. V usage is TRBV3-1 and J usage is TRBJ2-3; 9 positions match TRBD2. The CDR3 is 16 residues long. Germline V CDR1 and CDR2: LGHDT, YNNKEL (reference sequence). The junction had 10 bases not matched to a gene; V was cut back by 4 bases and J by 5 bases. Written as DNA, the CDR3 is TGTGCCAGCAGCCGTAGGACTAGCGACCGGGGAGATACGCAGTATTTT. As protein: CASSRRTSDRGDTQYF.

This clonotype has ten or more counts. The CDR3 protein is CAISESIFGGYTGELFF. Here the CDR3 DNA reads TGTGCCATCAGTGAGTCGATTTTCGGGGGATACACCGGGGAGCTGTTTTTT. The gene calls are TRBV10-3 and TRBJ2-2; D perhaps matches TRBD2 (6 bases). V shed 0 bases and J shed 3 bases, with 14 bases lying between them. Germline CDR1 is ENHRY and CDR2 is SYGVKD. This CDR3 contains 17 residues.

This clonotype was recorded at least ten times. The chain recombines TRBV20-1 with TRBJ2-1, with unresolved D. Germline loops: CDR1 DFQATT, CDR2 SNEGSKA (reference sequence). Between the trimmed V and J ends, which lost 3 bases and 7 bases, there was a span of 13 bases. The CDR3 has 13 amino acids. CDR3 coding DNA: TGCAGTGCTAGGGACCCGTCGATGAATGAGCAGTTCTTC. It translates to CSARDPSMNEQFF.

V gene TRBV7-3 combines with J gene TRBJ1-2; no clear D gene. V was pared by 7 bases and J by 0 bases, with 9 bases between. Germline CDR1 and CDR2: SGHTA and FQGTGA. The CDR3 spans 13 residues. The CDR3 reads CASTPDANYGYTF. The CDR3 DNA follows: TGTGCCAGCACCCCTGATGCTAACTATGGCTACACCTTC.

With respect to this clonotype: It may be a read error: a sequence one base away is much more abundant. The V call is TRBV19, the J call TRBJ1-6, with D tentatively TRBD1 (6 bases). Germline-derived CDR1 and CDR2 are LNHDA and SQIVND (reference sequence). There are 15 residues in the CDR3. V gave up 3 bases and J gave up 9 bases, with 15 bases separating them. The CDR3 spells CASSILQGRSSPLHF. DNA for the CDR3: TGTGCCAGTAGTATTTTACAGGGCCGAAGTTCACCCCTCCACTTT.

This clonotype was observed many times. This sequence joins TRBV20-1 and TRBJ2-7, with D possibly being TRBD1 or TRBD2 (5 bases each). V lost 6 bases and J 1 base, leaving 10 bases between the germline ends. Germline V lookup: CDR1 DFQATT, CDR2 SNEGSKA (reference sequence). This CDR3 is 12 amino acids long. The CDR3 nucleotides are TGCAGTGCGGGGACGGTTTCCTACGAGCAGTACTTC. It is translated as CSAGTVSYEQYF.

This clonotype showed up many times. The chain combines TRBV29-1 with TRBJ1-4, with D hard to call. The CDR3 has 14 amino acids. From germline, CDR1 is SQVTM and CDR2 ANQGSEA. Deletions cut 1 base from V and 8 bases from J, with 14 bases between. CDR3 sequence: CSVEVGWAREKLFF. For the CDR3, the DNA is TGCAGCGTTGAAGTAGGATGGGCCCGCGAAAAACTGTTTTTT.

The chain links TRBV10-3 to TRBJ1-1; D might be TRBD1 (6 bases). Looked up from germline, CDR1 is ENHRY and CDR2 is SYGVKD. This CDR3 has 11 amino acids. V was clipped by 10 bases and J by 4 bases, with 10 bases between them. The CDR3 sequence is CASRDTTEAFF. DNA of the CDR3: TGTGCCAGCAGGGACACCACTGAAGCTTTCTTT.

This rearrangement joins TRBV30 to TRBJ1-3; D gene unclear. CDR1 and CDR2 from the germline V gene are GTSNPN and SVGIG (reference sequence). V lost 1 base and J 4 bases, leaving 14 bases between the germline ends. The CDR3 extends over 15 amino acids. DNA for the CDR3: TGTGCCTGGAGTGAAAGACACCGAGGGGGAAACACCATATATTTT. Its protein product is CAWSERHRGGNTIYF.

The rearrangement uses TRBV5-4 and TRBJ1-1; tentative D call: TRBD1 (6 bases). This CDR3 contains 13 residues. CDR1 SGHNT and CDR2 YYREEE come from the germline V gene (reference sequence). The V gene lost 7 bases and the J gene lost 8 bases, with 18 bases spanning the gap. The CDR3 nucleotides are TGTGCCAGCGGTATCACAGGGTCCGAGGAAGCTTTCTTT. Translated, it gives CASGITGSEEAFF.

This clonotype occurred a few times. The CDR3 nucleotides read TGTGCCAGCAGTCTCAACCCAAGGGAAGCTTTCTTT. Amino acid sequence: CASSLNPREAFF. The chain employs TRBV11-2 and TRBJ1-1, with D unresolved. Germline CDR1 and CDR2: SGHAT and FQNNGV. With 6 bases removed from V and 8 bases from J, the gap between germline ends came to 13 bases. The CDR3 is 12 residues long.

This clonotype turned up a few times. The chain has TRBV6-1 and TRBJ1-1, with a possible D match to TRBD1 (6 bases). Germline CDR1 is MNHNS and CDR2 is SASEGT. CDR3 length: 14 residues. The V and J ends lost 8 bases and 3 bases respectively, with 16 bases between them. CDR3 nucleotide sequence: TGTGCCAGCGCGATTACAGGGTCGGACACTGAAGCTTTCTTT. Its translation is CASAITGSDTEAFF.

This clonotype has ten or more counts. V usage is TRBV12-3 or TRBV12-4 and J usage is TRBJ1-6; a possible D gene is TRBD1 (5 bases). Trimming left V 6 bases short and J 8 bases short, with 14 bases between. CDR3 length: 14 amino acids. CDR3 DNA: TGTGCCAGCAGCGACCGGCGCAGGGATTCACCCCTCCACTTT. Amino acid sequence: CASSDRRRDSPLHF.

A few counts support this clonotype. The CDR3 loop is CASSLGGTANTGELFF. The CDR3 nucleotides read TGCGCCAGCAGCTTGGGCGGGACAGCGAACACCGGGGAGCTGTTTTTT. This rearrangement joins TRBV5-1 to TRBJ2-2; weak D call: TRBD1 (7 bases). This CDR3 is 16 amino acids long. The germline gives CDR1 SGHRS, CDR2 YFSETQ. V shed 0 bases and J shed 0 bases, with 9 bases lying between them. The complete variable domain, with remaining parts taken from reference TRBV5-1 and TRBJ2-2, reads KAGVTQTPRYLIKTRGQQVTLSCSPISGHRSVSWYQQTPGQGLQFLFEYFSETQRNKGNFPGRFSGRQFSNSRSEMNVSTLELGDSALYLCASSLGGTANTGELFFGEGSRLTVL.

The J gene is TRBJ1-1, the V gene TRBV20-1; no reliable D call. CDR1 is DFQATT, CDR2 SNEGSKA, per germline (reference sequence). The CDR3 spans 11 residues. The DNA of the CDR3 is TGCAGCGCAAGTTGGAACACTGAAGCTTTCTTT. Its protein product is CSASWNTEAFF.

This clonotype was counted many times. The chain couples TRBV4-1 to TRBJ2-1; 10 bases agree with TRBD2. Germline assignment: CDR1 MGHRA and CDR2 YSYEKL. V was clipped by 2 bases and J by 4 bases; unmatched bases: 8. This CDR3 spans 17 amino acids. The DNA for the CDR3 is TGCGCCAGCAGCCAACCAAAACTAGCGGGAAAGTACAATGAGCAGTTCTTC. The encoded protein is CASSQPKLAGKYNEQFF.

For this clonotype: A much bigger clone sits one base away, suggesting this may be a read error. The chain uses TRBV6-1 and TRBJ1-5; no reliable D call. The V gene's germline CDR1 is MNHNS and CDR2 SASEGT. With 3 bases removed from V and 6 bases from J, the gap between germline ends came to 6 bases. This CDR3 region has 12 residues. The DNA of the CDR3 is TGTGCCAGCAGTGACGGCCGTCAGCCCCAGCATTTT. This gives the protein CASSDGRQPQHF.

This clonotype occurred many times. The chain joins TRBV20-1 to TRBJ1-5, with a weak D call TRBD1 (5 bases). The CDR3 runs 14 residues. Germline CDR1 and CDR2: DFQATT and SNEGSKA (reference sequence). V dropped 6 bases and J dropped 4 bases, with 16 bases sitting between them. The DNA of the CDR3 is TGCAGTGCCGAAGGGACTCCGGGGAATCAGCCCCAGCATTTT. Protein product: CSAEGTPGNQPQHF.

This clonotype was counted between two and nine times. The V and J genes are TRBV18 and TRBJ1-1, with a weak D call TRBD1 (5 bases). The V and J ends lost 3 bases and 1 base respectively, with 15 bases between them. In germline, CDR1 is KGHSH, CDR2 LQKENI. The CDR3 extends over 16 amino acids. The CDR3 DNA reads TGTGCCAGCTCACCTACTGGGACGGGAGGGAACACTGAAGCTTTCTTT. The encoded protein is CASSPTGTGGNTEAFF.

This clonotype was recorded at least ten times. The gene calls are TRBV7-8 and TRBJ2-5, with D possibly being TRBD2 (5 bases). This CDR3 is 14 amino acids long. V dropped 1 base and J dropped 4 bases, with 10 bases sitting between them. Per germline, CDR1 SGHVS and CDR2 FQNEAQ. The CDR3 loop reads CASSLGIAGETQYF. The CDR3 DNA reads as TGTGCCAGCAGCTTAGGAATCGCGGGAGAGACCCAGTACTTC.

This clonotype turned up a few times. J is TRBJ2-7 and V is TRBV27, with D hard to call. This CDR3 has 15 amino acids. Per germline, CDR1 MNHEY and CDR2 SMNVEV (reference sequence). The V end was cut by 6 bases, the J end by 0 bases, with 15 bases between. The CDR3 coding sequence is TGTGCCAGCAGGCGAGAGGTGGCGAGCTCCTACGAGCAGTACTTC. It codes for CASRREVASSYEQYF.

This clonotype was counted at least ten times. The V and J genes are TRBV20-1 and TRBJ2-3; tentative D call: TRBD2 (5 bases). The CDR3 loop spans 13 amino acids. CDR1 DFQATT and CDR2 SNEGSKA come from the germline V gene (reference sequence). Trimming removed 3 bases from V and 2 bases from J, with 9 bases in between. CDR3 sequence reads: CSARIDYTDTQYF. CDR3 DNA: TGCAGTGCTAGGATAGACTACACAGATACGCAGTATTTT.

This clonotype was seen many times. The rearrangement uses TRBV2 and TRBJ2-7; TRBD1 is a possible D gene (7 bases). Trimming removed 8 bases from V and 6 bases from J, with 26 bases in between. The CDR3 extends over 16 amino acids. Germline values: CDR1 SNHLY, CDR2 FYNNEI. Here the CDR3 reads CASRKERGTEFLEQYF. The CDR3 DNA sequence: TGTGCCAGCCGGAAGGAGCGCGGGACAGAGTTCCTCGAGCAGTACTTC.

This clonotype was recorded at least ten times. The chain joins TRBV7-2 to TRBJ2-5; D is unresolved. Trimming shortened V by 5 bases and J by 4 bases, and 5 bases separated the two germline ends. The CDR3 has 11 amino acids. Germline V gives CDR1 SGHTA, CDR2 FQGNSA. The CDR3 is CASSPLETQYF. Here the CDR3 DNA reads TGTGCCAGCAGCCCACTAGAGACCCAGTACTTC. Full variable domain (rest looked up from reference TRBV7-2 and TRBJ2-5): GAGVSQSPSNKVTEKGKDVELRCDPISGHTALYWYRQSLGQGLEFLIYFQGNSAPDKSGLPSDRFSAERTGGSVSTLTIQRTQQEDSAVYLCASSPLETQYFGPGTRLLVL.